Each of the 11 T cell receptor beta chains below was sequenced from the same sample in a study of blood T cell repertoires in COVID-19. Sequencing was performed with immunoSEQ multiplex PCR; in TCRdb, only in-frame clones are kept and a portion is missing. Of more than 150,000 clones in the sample, approximately 86% were seen once. The sequenced sample was peripheral blood. The receptors were gathered from a man in his fifties or sixties with COVID-19, enrolled during active disease.

This clone appeared a few times. The genes are TRBV19 and TRBJ1-5, with D maybe TRBD1 (6 bases). The CDR3 sequence is 14 residues long. Between the trimmed V and J ends, which lost 5 bases and 6 bases, there was a span of 14 bases. Germline V gene sequence: CDR1 LNHDA, CDR2 SQIVND (reference sequence). The CDR3 bases are TGTGCCAGTAGTGGACAGTTGGCAGGTCAGCCCCAGCATTTT. Translated, it gives CASSGQLAGQPQHF.

V usage is TRBV6-6 and J usage is TRBJ1-2; 7 bases are shared with TRBD1. J was trimmed by 7 bases and V by 2 bases; bases with no gene match: 7. The CDR3 extends over 14 amino acids. Germline CDR1 and CDR2: MNHNY and SVGAGI (reference sequence). The CDR3 bases are TGTGCCAGCAGTTACCAGCGACAGGGAGGTGGCTACACCTTC. It encodes CASSYQRQGGGYTF.

This clone was counted once. The chain combines TRBV19 with TRBJ2-7, with 11 bases lining up with TRBD2. V lost 7 bases, J lost 3 bases, and 11 bases stayed unmatched. Germline-derived CDR1 and CDR2 are LNHDA and SQIVND (reference sequence). The CDR3 extends over 16 amino acids. The CDR3 sequence is CASTTSGTSGSYEQYF. The CDR3 nucleotides read TGTGCCAGTACCACCTCGGGGACTAGCGGAAGCTACGAGCAGTACTTC. The entire variable domain, with the rest obtained from reference TRBV19 and TRBJ2-7, is as follows: DGGITQSPKYLFRKEGQNVTLSCEQNLNHDAMYWYRQDPGQGLRLIYYSQIVNDFQKGDIAEGYSVSREKKESFPLTVTSAQKNPTAFYLCASTTSGTSGSYEQYFGPGTRLTVT.

This clone was seen a handful of times. The chain carries TRBV4-1 and TRBJ1-5; D possibly corresponds to TRBD1 (6 bases). Germline CDR1 MGHRA, CDR2 YSYEKL. The CDR3 contains 17 residues. Trimming took 3 bases from V and 2 from J, leaving 17 bases between them. The CDR3: CASSQAEGGAGNQPQHF. For the CDR3, the DNA is TGCGCCAGCAGCCAGGCCGAAGGGGGGGCAGGCAATCAGCCCCAGCATTTT.

CDR3 sequence: CASSLDGTGFFGYTF. The CDR3 region has the DNA TGCGCCAGCAGCTTGGATGGGACAGGGTTTTTTGGCTACACCTTC. The rearrangement links TRBV5-1 to TRBJ1-2; 9 nucleotides align to TRBD1. CDR3 length: 15 amino acids. V was clipped by 0 bases and J by 7 bases; unmatched bases: 7. Germline CDR1 reads SGHRS; CDR2 reads YFSETQ.

The chain links TRBV5-6 to TRBJ2-7, with D tentatively TRBD2 (5 bases). From germline, CDR1 is SGHDT and CDR2 YYEEEE. V lost 4 bases, J lost 4 bases, and 21 bases lay in between. CDR3 length: 16 residues. CDR3 region: CASSPDPRAVYYEQYF. In DNA, the CDR3 is TGTGCCAGCAGCCCGGACCCGCGGGCAGTTTATTACGAGCAGTACTTC. The full variable domain, with the rest looked up from reference TRBV5-6 and TRBJ2-7, is DAGVTQSPTHLIKTRGQQVTLRCSPKSGHDTVSWYQQALGQGPQFIFQYYEEEERQRGNFPDRFSGHQFPNYSSELNVNALLLGDSALYLCASSPDPRAVYYEQYFGPGTRLTVT.

The rearrangement uses TRBV6-2 or TRBV6-3 and TRBJ1-5, with a tentative D call TRBD1 (5 bases). This CDR3 region has 15 residues. Germline values: CDR1 MNHEY, CDR2 SVGEGT. Between the trimmed V and J ends, which lost 3 bases and 3 bases, there was a span of 12 bases. CDR3 sequence (DNA): TGTGCCAGCAGTTATGCGGCGGGGCTCAATCAGCCCCAGCATTTT. Protein sequence: CASSYAAGLNQPQHF.

J is TRBJ2-1 and V is TRBV24-1; 9 bases align to TRBD1. V gave up 6 bases and J gave up 8 bases; unmatched junction bases: 10. The germline CDR1 and CDR2 sequences are KGHDR and SFDVKD. The CDR3 has 15 amino acids. The DNA of the CDR3 is TGTGCCACCAGTAACACAAGACAGGGGGGATATGAGCAGTTCTTC. Protein sequence: CATSNTRQGGYEQFF.

The V and J genes are TRBV6-4 and TRBJ2-3; 8 bases agree with TRBD1. The trim removed 3 bases at V and 1 base at J, leaving 3 bases unmatched. The CDR3 length is 15 residues. Germline-derived CDR1 and CDR2 are MRHNA and SNTAGT. The CDR3 DNA reads TGTGCCAGCAGTGAGACAGGGGCTGGCACAGATACGCAGTATTTT. Its translation is CASSETGAGTDTQYF.

The chain employs TRBV5-1 and TRBJ2-7; 11 bases line up with TRBD1. V lost 0 bases and J lost 2; bases outside the gene matches: 4. Per the germline V gene, CDR1 is SGHRS and CDR2 is YFSETQ. The CDR3 covers 16 residues. As DNA, the CDR3 is TGCGCCAGCAGCTTGGGGTTGGGACAGGGGGCCTACGAGCAGTACTTC. Translation gives CASSLGLGQGAYEQYF.

This clone was detected once. As DNA, the CDR3 is TGCAGCGTGGGGCCATTATCGGTAGGCTACACCTTC. Its protein product is CSVGPLSVGYTF. The chain employs TRBV29-1 and TRBJ1-2; maybe TRBD1 (5 bases). This CDR3 has 12 amino acids. Looked up from germline, CDR1 is SQVTM and CDR2 is ANQGSEA. Trimming took 6 bases from V and 8 from J, leaving 16 bases between them.